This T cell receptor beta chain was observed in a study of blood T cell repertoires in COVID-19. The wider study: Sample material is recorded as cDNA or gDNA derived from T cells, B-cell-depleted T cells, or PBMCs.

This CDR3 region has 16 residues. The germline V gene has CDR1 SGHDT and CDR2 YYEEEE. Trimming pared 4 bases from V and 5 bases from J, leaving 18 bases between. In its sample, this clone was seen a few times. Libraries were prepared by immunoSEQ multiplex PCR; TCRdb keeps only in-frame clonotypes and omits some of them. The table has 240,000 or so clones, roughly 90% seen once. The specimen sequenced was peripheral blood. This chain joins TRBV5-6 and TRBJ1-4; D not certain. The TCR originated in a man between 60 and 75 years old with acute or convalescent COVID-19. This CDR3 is CASSLRGGILNEKLFF. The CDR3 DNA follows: TGTGCCAGCAGCCTACGCGGAGGAATATTAAATGAAAAACTGTTTTTT.